Following are 30 T cell receptor beta chains from one sample sequenced in a study of blood T cell repertoires in COVID-19. Assay: immunoSEQ multiplex PCR; the TCRdb copy retains only in-frame clones and omits some. The sample lists about 60,000 clones; roughly 90% were seen once. Sequencing was done on a sample of peripheral blood. These TCRs come from a man aged 60 to 75 with active COVID-19.

The chain uses TRBV24-1 and TRBJ2-3; 7 bases line up with TRBD1. The V segment lost 4 bases and the J segment 0 bases; nucleotides outside the gene matches: 6. The CDR3 is made up of 16 amino acids. Germline V CDR1 and CDR2: KGHDR, SFDVKD. Here the CDR3 DNA reads TGTGCCACCAGTGACCCCGGGACAGCTAGCACAGATACGCAGTATTTT. Amino acid sequence: CATSDPGTASTDTQYF.

The gene calls are TRBV5-1 and TRBJ2-5, with 8 bases identical to TRBD1. The CDR3 covers 16 residues. The junction had 12 bases not matched to a gene; V was cut back by 3 bases and J by 5 bases. Germline V gene lookup returns CDR1 SGHRS and CDR2 YFSETQ. The DNA of the CDR3 is TGCGCCAGCAGCTGGAACATCGGGACAGGCACCGAGACCCAGTACTTC. The encoded protein is CASSWNIGTGTETQYF.

The J gene is TRBJ2-3, the V gene TRBV6-2 or TRBV6-3; 10 bases line up with TRBD1. The CDR3 runs to 15 residues. From germline, CDR1 is MNHEY and CDR2 SVGEGT. The junction had 4 bases not matched to a gene; V was cut back by 5 bases and J by 2 bases. The CDR3 DNA follows: TGTGCCAGCAGTGACAGGGGGCCCTCCACAGATACGCAGTATTTT. Amino acid sequence: CASSDRGPSTDTQYF.

The chain employs TRBV5-1 and TRBJ2-1; tentatively, D is TRBD2 (6 bases). The CDR3 runs 17 residues. Germline lookup yields CDR1 SGHRS and CDR2 YFSETQ. Trimming removed 0 bases from V and 4 bases from J, with 17 bases in between. This CDR3 is CASSLVGSGHRYNEQFF. In nucleotides, the CDR3 is TGCGCCAGCAGCTTGGTTGGTAGCGGCCACAGATACAATGAGCAGTTCTTC.

The rearrangement uses TRBV24-1 and TRBJ2-5; D not resolved. The CDR3 covers 17 residues. V was pared by 4 bases and J by 1 base, with 18 bases between. Per the germline V gene, CDR1 is KGHDR and CDR2 is SFDVKD. The CDR3 coding sequence is TGTGCCACCAGTGACCCTTCTAACTTCATAAGCCAAGAGACCCAGTACTTC. Residues: CATSDPSNFISQETQYF.

This clone was counted a single time. This chain links TRBV30 with TRBJ2-2, with TRBD2 matching over 7 bases. The CDR3 runs to 14 residues. Germline values: CDR1 GTSNPN, CDR2 SVGIG (reference sequence). V shed 2 bases and J 7 bases; nucleotides not matched to a gene: 7. This CDR3 is CAWSPTSDIGELFF. The CDR3 DNA reads as TGTGCCTGGAGTCCCACTAGCGATATCGGGGAGCTGTTTTTT.

CDR3 sequence reads: CASSWRGSGSPLHF. The CDR3 nucleotides are TGTGCCAGCAGTTGGAGGGGCTCGGGTTCACCCCTCCACTTT. The chain recombines TRBV6-5 with TRBJ1-6, with D possibly being TRBD1 (5 bases). CDR1 and CDR2 (germline): MNHEY, SVGAGI. V lost 4 bases and J 9 bases, leaving 13 bases between the germline ends. The CDR3 extends over 14 amino acids.

This clone has a single count. The rearrangement links TRBV6-7 to TRBJ2-1; TRBD2 might be the D (7 bases). TRBV6-7 is assigned to the ORF class and has an uncertain function. There are 17 residues in the CDR3. The V end was cut by 6 bases, the J end by 0 bases, with 18 bases between. CDR3 in amino acids: CASSRRRGRDSYNEQFF. CDR3 bases: TGTGCCAGCAGCCGGAGGCGGGGGCGGGACTCCTACAATGAGCAGTTCTTC.

This clone was seen just once. This chain links TRBV14 with TRBJ2-3, with 8 positions matching TRBD2. The trim removed 4 bases at V and 8 bases at J, leaving 8 bases unmatched. This CDR3 has 14 residues. Germline values: CDR1 SGHDN, CDR2 FVKESK. The CDR3 here is CASSPAGGPGTQYF. In DNA, the CDR3 is TGTGCCAGCAGCCCGGCGGGAGGACCCGGTACGCAGTATTTT.

This sequence joins TRBV27 and TRBJ2-7; D unclear. V was clipped by 3 bases and J by 0 bases, with 9 bases between them. The CDR3 extends over 14 amino acids. CDR1 and CDR2 from the germline V gene are MNHEY and SMNVEV (reference sequence). CDR3 bases: TGTGCCAGCAGTTTTTCCCAGGCCTCCTACGAGCAGTACTTC. Translation: CASSFSQASYEQYF.

The V call is TRBV18, the J call TRBJ1-2, with D uncertain. V dropped 2 bases and J dropped 7 bases, with 11 bases sitting between them. Germline V CDR1 and CDR2: KGHSH, LQKENI. The CDR3 consists of 13 residues. This CDR3 is CASSPGTVGGYTF. As DNA, the CDR3 is TGTGCCAGCTCACCAGGAACAGTCGGTGGCTACACCTTC.

This clone came up once. V and J are TRBV4-3 and TRBJ2-7; TRBD2 agrees at 7 bases. The CDR3 contains 15 residues. Germline CDR1 and CDR2: LGHNA and YSLEER. The junction had 5 bases not matched to a gene; V was cut back by 0 bases and J by 3 bases. In nucleotides, the CDR3 is TGCGCCAGCAGCCAAGACGGGGGGTGGATCTACGAGCAGTACTTC. It specifies CASSQDGGWIYEQYF.

The gene calls are TRBV7-8 and TRBJ1-1; the D is unclear. CDR3 length: 13 residues. Trimming left V 5 bases short and J 8 bases short, with 15 bases between. From germline, CDR1 is SGHVS and CDR2 FQNEAQ. The CDR3 nucleotides are TGTGCCAGCAGCAACCGACGGGTCCAGGAAGCTTTCTTT. It is translated as CASSNRRVQEAFF.

The chain recombines TRBV27 with TRBJ2-6, with D possibly being TRBD2 (5 bases). Germline V gene sequence: CDR1 MNHEY, CDR2 SMNVEV (reference sequence). V lost 0 bases and J 2 bases, leaving 11 bases between the germline ends. The CDR3 spans 17 residues. This CDR3 reads CASSLSSTGTGANVLTF. The CDR3 nucleotides read TGTGCCAGCAGTTTATCTAGTACCGGGACTGGGGCCAACGTCCTGACTTTC.

The chain has TRBV3-1 (or the pseudogene TRBV3-2) and TRBJ1-4; TRBD1 agrees at 9 bases. This CDR3 comprises 15 residues. Germline loops: CDR1 LGHDT, CDR2 YNNKEL (reference sequence). V was pared by 1 base and J by 8 bases, with 5 bases of the junction left unmatched. CDR3 coding DNA: TGTGCCAGCAGCCAAGTCGGGACAGGGTGGGAAAAACTGTTTTTT. It is translated as CASSQVGTGWEKLFF.

The V and J genes are TRBV7-2 and TRBJ1-1; D ambiguous. The CDR3 covers 16 residues. Germline-derived CDR1 and CDR2 are SGHTA and FQGNSA. Trimming removed 1 base at V and 5 bases at J, with 17 bases between. CDR3 sequence (DNA): TGTGCCAGCAGCTTAGTTACTGGCGGGCGGGAAACTGAAGCTTTCTTT. Translating it yields CASSLVTGGRETEAFF. Full variable domain (rest looked up from reference TRBV7-2 and TRBJ1-1): GAGVSQSPSNKVTEKGKDVELRCDPISGHTALYWYRQSLGQGLEFLIYFQGNSAPDKSGLPSDRFSAERTGGSVSTLTIQRTQQEDSAVYLCASSLVTGGRETEAFFGQGTRLTVV.

The genes are TRBV7-9 and TRBJ2-4; a possible D gene is TRBD2 (6 bases). Trimming took off 7 bases at V and 0 bases at J, with 19 bases between the two ends. CDR1 SEHNR and CDR2 FQNEAQ come from the germline V gene (reference sequence). The CDR3 sequence is 17 residues long. This CDR3 reads CASTNRVGLIAKNIQYF. The CDR3 bases are TGTGCCAGCACCAACAGAGTCGGACTAATAGCCAAAAACATTCAGTACTTC.

This rearrangement joins TRBV9 to TRBJ2-5; the match to TRBD2 covers 12 bases. Germline lookup yields CDR1 SGDLS and CDR2 YYNGEE. J gave up 5 bases and V 3 bases, and 17 bases lay outside the gene matches. This CDR3 has 19 amino acids. The CDR3 loop reads CASSEGLAGGPLSFETQYF. The CDR3 region has the DNA TGTGCCAGCAGCGAGGGGCTAGCGGGGGGGCCTTTGAGTTTTGAGACCCAGTACTTC.

The rearrangement links TRBV25-1 to TRBJ2-3; weak D call: TRBD2 (5 bases). V dropped 10 bases and J dropped 6 bases, with 26 bases sitting between them. Germline V gene lookup returns CDR1 MGHDK and CDR2 SYGVNS. The CDR3 runs 16 residues. CDR3 in DNA: TGTGCCAACGAAAGAGAAATGGGAACTAGTGCGGATACGCAGTATTTT. Translated, it gives CANEREMGTSADTQYF.

The V gene is TRBV9, the J gene TRBJ2-2, with TRBD2 as a possible D gene (7 bases). This CDR3 comprises 14 residues. Trimming removed 7 bases at V and 6 bases at J, with 16 bases between. The germline V gene encodes CDR1 SGDLS and CDR2 YYNGEE. CDR3 residues: CASARGAGSGELFF. For the CDR3, the DNA is TGTGCCAGCGCCCGGGGGGCGGGGTCCGGGGAGCTGTTTTTT.

The rearrangement uses TRBV18 and TRBJ2-2; 7 bases match TRBD1. The CDR3 contains 15 residues. CDR1 is KGHSH and CDR2 is LQKENI in the germline V gene. V lost 1 base to trimming and J lost 4 bases; unmatched junction nucleotides: 3. CDR3 nucleotides: TGTGCCAGCTCACCACGGGCAGGGGGCACCGGGGAGCTGTTTTTT. Protein sequence: CASSPRAGGTGELFF.

V and J are TRBV28 and TRBJ2-3, with TRBD2 as a possible D gene (6 bases). CDR1 is MDHEN and CDR2 is SYDVKM in the germline V gene. Trimming took 6 bases from V and 9 from J, leaving 13 bases between them. There are 12 residues in the CDR3. CDR3 sequence (DNA): TGTGCCAGCAGCCCCCCTCGGGGGACGCAGTATTTT. It specifies CASSPPRGTQYF.

CDR3 sequence (DNA): TGTGCCAGCAGTATACGACATGCCTCCCGGGAGACCCAGTACTTC. Protein: CASSIRHASRETQYF. This sequence joins TRBV2 and TRBJ2-5; D is undetermined. The CDR3 runs to 15 residues. V lost 5 bases and J 5 bases, leaving 18 bases between the germline ends. The germline gives CDR1 SNHLY, CDR2 FYNNEI.

The chain carries TRBV28 and TRBJ1-4; the D gene is possibly TRBD1 (5 bases). The CDR3 totals 16 residues. Germline CDR1 and CDR2: MDHEN and SYDVKM. V lost 6 bases and J 5 bases, leaving 19 bases between the germline ends. The CDR3 loop is CASSHQGLHKNEKLFF. The CDR3 DNA sequence: TGTGCCAGCAGCCATCAGGGCCTTCACAAGAATGAAAAACTGTTTTTT.

The chain carries TRBV4-2 and TRBJ2-7, with 7 nucleotides matching TRBD2. The CDR3 length is 16 residues. V shed 4 bases and J 3 bases; nucleotides not matched to a gene: 12. The germline CDR1 and CDR2 sequences are LGHNA and YNFKEQ. The CDR3 reads CASSPAASGGSYEQYF. In DNA form, the CDR3 reads TGTGCCAGCAGCCCAGCGGCTAGCGGTGGGAGCTACGAGCAGTACTTC.

This rearrangement joins TRBV19 to TRBJ2-7; 9 bases fit TRBD1. Germline loops: CDR1 LNHDA, CDR2 SQIVND (reference sequence). The CDR3 loop spans 15 amino acids. The junction had 11 bases not matched to a gene; V was cut back by 9 bases and J by 2 bases. The CDR3 sequence: CASRPGQGNAYEQYF. The CDR3 DNA sequence: TGTGCCAGCAGACCCGGACAGGGGAATGCCTACGAGCAGTACTTC.

This chain joins TRBV4-3 and TRBJ2-7; TRBD2 might be the D (5 bases). The length of the CDR3 is 13 residues. Deletions cut 0 bases from V and 7 bases from J, with 10 bases between. The germline V gene has CDR1 LGHNA and CDR2 YSLEER. For the CDR3, the DNA is TGCGCCAGCAGCCAAGAACTAGTCTGGGAGCAGTACTTC. Translated, it gives CASSQELVWEQYF.

The V gene is TRBV2, the J gene TRBJ1-1; D remains ambiguous. The CDR3 is 14 residues long. Trimming took off 8 bases at V and 0 bases at J, with 13 bases between the two ends. Germline values: CDR1 SNHLY, CDR2 FYNNEI. CDR3 sequence reads: CASLRGQLNTEAFF. As DNA, the CDR3 is TGTGCCAGCTTGCGCGGCCAGTTGAACACTGAAGCTTTCTTT.

The rearrangement uses TRBV9 and TRBJ2-2; 11 bases match TRBD2. CDR1 SGDLS and CDR2 YYNGEE come from the germline V gene. There are 16 residues in the CDR3. Trimming removed 5 bases from V and 3 bases from J; junction bases left unmatched: 6. CDR3 bases: TGTGCCAGCAGTACTAGCGGGAGTAGTGACACCGGGGAGCTGTTTTTT. Protein sequence: CASSTSGSSDTGELFF.

Only a few counts were recorded for this clone. J is TRBJ1-1 and V is TRBV12-3 or TRBV12-4; D is undetermined. V was trimmed by 0 bases and J by 4 bases, leaving 6 bases between them. The CDR3 totals 13 residues. The CDR3 sequence: CASSLARGTEAFF. CDR3 DNA sequence: TGTGCCAGCAGTTTAGCGCGGGGCACTGAAGCTTTCTTT.